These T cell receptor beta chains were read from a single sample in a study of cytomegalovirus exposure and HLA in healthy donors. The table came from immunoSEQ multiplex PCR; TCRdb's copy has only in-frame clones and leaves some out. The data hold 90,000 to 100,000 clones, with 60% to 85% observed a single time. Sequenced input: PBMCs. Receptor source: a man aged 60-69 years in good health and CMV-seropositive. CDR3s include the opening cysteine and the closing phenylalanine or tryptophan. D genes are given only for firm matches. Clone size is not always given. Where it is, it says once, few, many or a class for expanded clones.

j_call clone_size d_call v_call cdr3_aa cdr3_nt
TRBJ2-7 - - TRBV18 CASSPPGLHEQYF TGTGCCAGCTCACCCCCGGGACTCCACGAGCAGTACTTC
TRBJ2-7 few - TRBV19 CASSQRHGATYEQYF TGTGCCAGTAGTCAAAGACATGGGGCTACCTACGAGCAGTACTTC
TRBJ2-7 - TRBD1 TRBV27 CASSRTGTGTNEQYF TGTGCCAGCAGTCGAACCGGGACAGGGACAAACGAGCAGTACTTC
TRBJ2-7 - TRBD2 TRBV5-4 CASSLGLAGGSPYEQYF TGTGCCAGCAGCTTGGGACTAGCGGGGGGTTCCCCCTACGAGCAGTACTTC
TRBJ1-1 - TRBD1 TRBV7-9 CASSWGQLGTEAFF TGTGCCAGCAGCTGGGGACAGTTAGGAACTGAAGCTTTCTTT
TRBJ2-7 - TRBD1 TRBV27 CASSSNPGGIGEQYF TGTGCCAGCAGTTCGAACCCAGGGGGCATTGGGGAGCAGTACTTC
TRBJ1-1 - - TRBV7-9 CASSDRLNTEALF TGTGCCAGCAGCGACAGGCTGAACACTGAAGCTCTCTTT
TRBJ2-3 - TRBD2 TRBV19 CASSLGLAGGRGTDTQYF TGTGCCAGTAGTCTGGGCCTAGCGGGGGGCAGAGGCACAGATACGCAGTATTTT
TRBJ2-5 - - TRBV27 CASSFLQETQYF TGTGCCAGCAGTTTCCTACAAGAGACCCAGTACTTC
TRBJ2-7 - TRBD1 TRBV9 CASSVGGTGPFSYEQYF TGTGCCAGCAGCGTAGGGGGGACAGGGCCTTTTTCCTACGAGCAGTACTTC
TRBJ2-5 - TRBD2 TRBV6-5 CASSWTSGEETQYF TGTGCCAGCAGCTGGACTAGCGGGGAAGAGACCCAGTACTTC
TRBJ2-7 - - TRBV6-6 CASSYSADTYEQYF TGTGCCAGCAGTTACTCCGCTGACACCTACGAGCAGTACTTC
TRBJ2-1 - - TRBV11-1 CASSPRGSIGAAYNEQFF TGTGCCAGCAGCCCACGCGGCAGTATCGGAGCTGCCTACAATGAGCAGTTCTTC
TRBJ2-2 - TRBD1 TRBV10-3 CAIRGAGGRDTGELFF TGTGCCATCAGGGGGGCAGGGGGCCGAGACACCGGGGAGCTGTTTTTT
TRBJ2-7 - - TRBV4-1 CASSPFNRDYEQYF TGCGCCAGCAGCCCTTTCAACAGGGACTACGAGCAGTACTTC
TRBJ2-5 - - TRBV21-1 CASTGTGRQFETQYF TGTGCCAGCACCGGGACAGGTCGCCAGTTTGAGACCCAGTACTTC
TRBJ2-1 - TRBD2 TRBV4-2 CASSHMPLLLAGGLIDLNEQFF TGTGCCAGCAGCCATATGCCTCTGTTGCTAGCGGGGGGCCTGATAGATTTAAATGAGCAGTTCTTC
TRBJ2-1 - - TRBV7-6 CASSPPGVENEQFF TGTGCCAGCAGCCCCCCGGGGGTAGAGAATGAGCAGTTCTTC
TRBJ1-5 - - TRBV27 CASSLGRDTSNQPQHF TGTGCCAGCAGTTTAGGGAGAGATACTAGCAATCAGCCCCAGCATTTT
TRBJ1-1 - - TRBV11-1 CASSLRQFNEAFF TGTGCCAGCAGCTTAAGACAGTTTAATGAAGCTTTCTTT
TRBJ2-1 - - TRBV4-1 CASSQGESRLEQFF TGCGCCAGCAGCCAAGGGGAGAGCCGCCTTGAGCAGTTCTTC
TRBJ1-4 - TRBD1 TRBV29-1 CSVGQGLTNEKLFF TGCAGCGTTGGACAGGGGCTAACTAATGAAAAACTGTTTTTT
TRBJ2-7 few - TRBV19 CASSIDLSGDCRF TGTGCCAGTAGTATAGATCTAAGTGGGGACTGCCGCTTC
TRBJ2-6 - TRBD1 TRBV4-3 CASSQDGDSSGANVLTF TGCGCCAGCAGCCAAGATGGGGACAGCTCTGGGGCCAACGTCCTGACTTTC
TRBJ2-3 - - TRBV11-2 CASSLAHLALPSTDTQYF TGTGCCAGCAGCTTAGCTCACCTAGCCCTCCCTAGCACAGATACGCAGTATTTT